These T cell receptor beta chains were read from a single sample in a study of T cell responses to AZD1222 COVID-19 vaccine. Sequenced by immunoSEQ multiplex PCR; TCRdb stores in-frame clones only, minus some. The sample gives 26,000 or so clones, 80% to 90% of which show up once; 34% is in the top ten. Specimen: peripheral blood, collected 28 days after the second AZD1222 dose. The receptors stem from an adult who received the AZD1222 COVID-19 vaccine. CDR3s include the opening cysteine and the closing phenylalanine or tryptophan. D genes are given only for firm matches. Some rows mark clone size as missing; the rest say once, few, many or name a class of expanded clone.

-	-	TRBV5-1	TRBJ1-2	TGCGCCAGCAGCAGACCGGAGGGTCTCGTAGCCTTC	CASSRPEGLVAF
TRBD2	few	TRBV2	TRBJ2-7	TGTGCCAGCCGGCGACTAGCGGGAGATGGCGAGCAGTACTTC	CASRRLAGDGEQYF
-	-	TRBV2	TRBJ1-6	TGTGCCAGCAGTGTTGGCCGATATTCACCCCTCCACTTT	CASSVGRYSPLHF
-	-	TRBV3-1/TRBV3-2	TRBJ2-3	TGTGCCAGCAGCCAAGCGCGGAGGGGGGTCACAGATACGCAGTATTTT	CASSQARRGVTDTQYF
-	-	TRBV19	TRBJ2-7	TGTGCCAGTAGCCGGGCGGGCTACGAGCAGTACTTC	CASSRAGYEQYF
TRBD2	-	TRBV9	TRBJ2-7	TGTGCCAGCAGCGCCGGGACTAGCGCGATCAGTGAGCAGTACTTC	CASSAGTSAISEQYF
-	few	TRBV6-1	TRBJ2-7	TGTGCCAGCAGCGAAGGTTTCTACGAGCAGTACTTC	CASSEGFYEQYF
-	-	TRBV7-2	TRBJ2-5	TGTGCCAGCAGCTTAGGGATGTCTCCGACGAGGGTAGACGGGACCCAGTACTTC	CASSLGMSPTRVDGTQYF
-	few	TRBV6-4	TRBJ1-2	TGTGCCAGCAGCGCCGTGGGGTCAAACGAGAACTATGGCTACACCTTC	CASSAVGSNENYGYTF
-	once	TRBV9	TRBJ1-1	TGTGCCAGCAGCGTTTTAACGGGGCCCACTGAAGCTTTCTTT	CASSVLTGPTEAFF
-	-	TRBV18	TRBJ2-3	TGTGCCAGCTCACTCGGACTGTCCAGGAGAACAGATACGCAGTATTTT	CASSLGLSRRTDTQYF
-	-	TRBV11-2	TRBJ2-7	TGTGCCAGCAGCTTAGCTGGCCTGGTCTACGAGCAGTACTTC	CASSLAGLVYEQYF
-	-	TRBV7-9	TRBJ1-6	TGTGCCAGCAGCTTCGGACAGACCTCCTATAATTCACCCCTCCACTTT	CASSFGQTSYNSPLHF
TRBD2	-	TRBV5-4	TRBJ2-7	TGTGCCAGCAGCTTCGGGACTAGTTCCTACGAGCAGTACTTC	CASSFGTSSYEQYF
TRBD1	once	TRBV2	TRBJ1-1	TGTGCCAGCAGTCAGGGGGCGAAGGGGGTCACTGAAGCTTTCTTT	CASSQGAKGVTEAFF
TRBD2	-	TRBV30	TRBJ2-1	TGTGCCTGGAGTAGGCCTAGCGGGAGTAATTATGAGCAGTTCTTC	CAWSRPSGSNYEQFF
TRBD1	few	TRBV4-2	TRBJ2-7	TGTGCCAGCAGCCAAGAATTGTCCCCGGGACAGGGTGCCGAGCAGTACTTC	CASSQELSPGQGAEQYF
-	-	TRBV7-9	TRBJ2-5	TGTGCCAGCAGCCTGAACGGAGAGACCCAGTACTTC	CASSLNGETQYF
-	-	TRBV30	TRBJ1-1	TGTGCCTGTTGCCCGAGGGGGGTGAACACTGAAGCTTTCTTT	CACCPRGVNTEAFF
-	-	TRBV6-1	TRBJ2-7	TGTGCCAGCACTCGGGGCTCCTCCTACGAGCAGTACTTC	CASTRGSSYEQYF
TRBD2	-	TRBV7-2	TRBJ2-7	TGTGCCAGCAGCCCTTTAGCGGGAGTGGGTGAGCAGTACTTC	CASSPLAGVGEQYF
TRBD1	-	TRBV28	TRBJ1-5	TGTGCCAGCACCACCGGACAGGGAAATCAGCCCCAGCATTTT	CASTTGQGNQPQHF
TRBD1	-	TRBV19	TRBJ1-5	TGTGCCAGTAGTACCCTCGGGACAGGGGGCGCGGGCAATCAGCCCCAGCATTTT	CASSTLGTGGAGNQPQHF
-	once	TRBV7-2	TRBJ1-5	TGTGCCAGCAGCGAGGACGGTAGCAATCAGCCCCAGCATTTT	CASSEDGSNQPQHF
-	few	TRBV4-1	TRBJ1-2	TGCGCCAGCAGCCAAGACAGGGTTAAAGACTATGGCTACACCTTC	CASSQDRVKDYGYTF
TRBD2	-	TRBV6-5	TRBJ2-1	TGTGCCAGCAGTTACGGGGGACTAGCGGGCTACAATGAGCAGTTCTTC	CASSYGGLAGYNEQFF